The TCR beta chain under discussion was sequenced for a study of vaccination effects on CD4 cells after COVID-19. Assay: immunoSEQ multiplex PCR; the TCRdb copy retains only in-frame clones and omits some. Of tens of thousands of clones listed, 65% to 75% are singletons. The culture ran for approximately 10 days, and then CD4+ T cells were isolated. By PCR, the person was confirmed to have had SARS-CoV-2 infection between March and December 2020. Participants completed two doses of the BNT162b2 or mRNA-1273 vaccine. This clone was detected only a few times. What it recognizes is unknown. The V end was cut by 4 bases, the J end by 7 bases, with 18 bases between. Germline CDR1 and CDR2: SGHDT and YYEEEE. The CDR3 covers 16 residues.

The sequence was obtained from a human donor who had a prior SARS-CoV-2 infection. The chain is built from TRBV5-6 and TRBJ1-6, with TRBD1 as a possible D gene (6 bases). This specimen was CD4+ T cells from PBMCs cultured without peptide, taken after COVID-19 vaccination. The CDR3, as DNA: TGTGCCAGCAGCCGTACCCAGGGGATGGGAAATTCACCCCTCCACTTT. Its protein is CASSRTQGMGNSPLHF.